This T cell receptor (beta chain) was recovered during a study of OX40 agonist ivuxolimab in advanced cancers. About the research overall: Subjects had a mean age of around 63 years, with a range of roughly 20 to 79; about 83% were male. One patient with hepatocellular carcinoma and two with cutaneous melanoma, three in all, had partial responses.

Comments on this clone: Its antigen remains unknown.

TCRdb's table, derived via immunoSEQ multiplex PCR, lists solely in-frame clones and lacks some. The table has tens of thousands of clones, over 75% seen once. Findings and limits, study-wide: At doses 0.1 to 3.0 mg/kg, CD4+ and CD8+ clones expanded. Normalized T-cell clonal expansion was also low in a subset of nonresponders.

The V and J ends lost 4 bases and 2 bases respectively, with 9 bases between them. CDR1 WNHNN and CDR2 SYGVQD come from the germline V gene (reference sequence). This CDR3 spans 13 amino acids. The sequence was collected from an adult with an advanced solid tumor such as melanoma, head and neck, liver or kidney cancer. The chain recombines TRBV10-1 with TRBJ2-7, with D perhaps matching TRBD2 (5 bases). Sequencing was performed on CD4+ or CD8+ T cells sorted from blood, taken in a trial of the OX40 agonist ivuxolimab. The CDR3 bases are TGCGCCAGCAGTGGTTCGGGGACCTACGAGCAGTACTTC. This codes for CASSGSGTYEQYF.